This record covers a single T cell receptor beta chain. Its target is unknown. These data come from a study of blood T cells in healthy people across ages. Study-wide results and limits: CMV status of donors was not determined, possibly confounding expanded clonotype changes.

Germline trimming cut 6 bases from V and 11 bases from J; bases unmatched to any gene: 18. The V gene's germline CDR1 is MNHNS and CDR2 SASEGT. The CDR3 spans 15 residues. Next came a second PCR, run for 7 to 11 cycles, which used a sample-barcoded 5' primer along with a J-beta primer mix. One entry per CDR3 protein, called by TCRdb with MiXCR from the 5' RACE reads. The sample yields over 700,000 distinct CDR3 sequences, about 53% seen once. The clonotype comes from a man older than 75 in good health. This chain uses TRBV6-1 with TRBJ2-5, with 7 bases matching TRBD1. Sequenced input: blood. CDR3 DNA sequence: TGTGCCAGCAGCAGTAGGGGGCCGGGCGACAATGAGCAGTACTTC. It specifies CASSSRGPGDNEQYF.